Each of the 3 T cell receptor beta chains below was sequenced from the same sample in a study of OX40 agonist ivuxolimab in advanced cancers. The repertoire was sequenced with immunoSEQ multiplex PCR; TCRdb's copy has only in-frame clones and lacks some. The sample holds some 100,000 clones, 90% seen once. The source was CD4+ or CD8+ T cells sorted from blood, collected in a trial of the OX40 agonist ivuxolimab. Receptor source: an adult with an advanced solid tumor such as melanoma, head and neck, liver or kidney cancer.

CDR3 in DNA: TGTGCCAGCACTAGAGCAGGGGGCTCTGGGGCCAACGTCCTGACTTTC. It is translated as CASTRAGGSGANVLTF. V is TRBV25-1 and J is TRBJ2-6; 7 nucleotides match TRBD1. Germline CDR1 MGHDK, CDR2 SYGVNS. V dropped 7 bases and J dropped 0; count of bases not matched to a gene: 6. The CDR3 has 16 residues.

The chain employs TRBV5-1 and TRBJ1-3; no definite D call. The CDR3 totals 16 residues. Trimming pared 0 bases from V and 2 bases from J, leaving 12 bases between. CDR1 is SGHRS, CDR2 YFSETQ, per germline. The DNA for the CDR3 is TGCGCCAGCAGCTTGGCTTCCAGCGGGGCTGGAAACACCATATATTTT. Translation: CASSLASSGAGNTIYF.

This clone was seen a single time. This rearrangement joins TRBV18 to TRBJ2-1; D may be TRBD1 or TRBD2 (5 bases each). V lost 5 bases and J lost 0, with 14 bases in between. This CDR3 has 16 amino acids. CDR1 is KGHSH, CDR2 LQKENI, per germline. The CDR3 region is CASSKPGPTSYNEQFF. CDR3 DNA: TGTGCCAGCTCAAAGCCGGGACCTACCTCCTACAATGAGCAGTTCTTC.